This T cell receptor (beta chain) was retrieved from a study of response to subunit inactivated influenza vaccine. Notes on this clonotype: The junction and the germline gene differ at one end; a read error may be behind it.

Via MiXCR, TCRdb re-called the RT-PCR reads, giving one row per CDR3 protein. The sample carries 150,000 to 200,000 distinct CDR3 sequences, about 12% recorded once. These data were also filed under a second study, of T cells expressing NK-cell markers. That paper states: Production of TCR beta cDNA relied on 5'RACE template switching with UMIs. Beta-chain profiling covered CD3+CD56+NKG2C+, CD3+CD56+NKG2C- and CD3+CD56-NKG2C+ sorted subsets. Seropositivity for HCMV was found in most of the eight sequenced donors, with one seronegative. For six donors, the dominant NKG2C+ clonotypes made up about 1.0-7.5% of their CD8+ T cells.

Here the sequenced sample was CD8+ T cells sorted from PBMCs, taken less than 13 days after vaccination. The sequence came from a man in his forties or fifties who received an inactivated influenza vaccine.

As DNA, the CDR3 is TGTGCCAGCACGACAGGGATCTCCCACGAGCAGTACTTC. Amino acid sequence: CASTTGISHEQYF. The chain is built from TRBV6-5 and TRBJ2-7; 7 positions agree with TRBD1. Germline assignment: CDR1 MNHEY and CDR2 SVGAGI. This CDR3 comprises 13 residues.